Presented here are 8 T cell receptor beta chains from one specimen sequenced in a study of CD8+CD57+ T cells in acquired aplastic anemia. TCR beta VDJ and CDR3 were profiled, and genomic DNA was the template. TCRdb passed the reads through MiXCR, listing each CDR3 protein once. The data show a few hundred thousand distinct CDR3 sequences, roughly 35% seen once. The sample taken for sequencing was sorted CD4+, CD8+, or CD8+CD57+ T cells (not recorded which) from PBMCs. All receptors come from a human donor in good health, serving as a control.

The genes are TRBV6-1 and TRBJ1-5; 8 nucleotides match TRBD1. The CDR3 runs to 15 residues. Germline V gives CDR1 MNHNS, CDR2 SASEGT. The trim removed 6 bases at V and 5 bases at J, leaving 9 bases unmatched. CDR3 DNA sequence: TGTGCCAGCAGCTGGGACAGGAATTCTTATCAGCCCCAGCATTTT. Translation: CASSWDRNSYQPQHF.

The table lists this clonotype with many counts. The CDR3 coding sequence is TGTGCCAGCAGCTTGAATGAGTTAAGCTATGGCTACACCTTC. As protein: CASSLNELSYGYTF. The chain has TRBV7-9 and TRBJ1-2; no clear D. There are 14 residues in the CDR3. V shed 3 bases and J shed 4 bases, with 12 bases lying between them. CDR1 SEHNR and CDR2 FQNEAQ come from the germline V gene (reference sequence).

This clonotype occurred many times. CDR3 in DNA: TGTGCCAGCAGCTTAGAACCAAGGAATGAGCAGTTCTTC. This gives the protein CASSLEPRNEQFF. The chain couples TRBV7-3 to TRBJ2-1; D remains ambiguous. V gave up 2 bases and J gave up 7 bases, with 9 bases separating them. The germline CDR1 and CDR2 sequences are SGHTA and FQGTGA. The CDR3 is 13 residues long.

This clonotype was counted a few times. The chain couples TRBV19 to TRBJ2-2, with TRBD2 matching 11 bases. CDR1 is LNHDA and CDR2 is SQIVND in the germline V gene (reference sequence). This CDR3 spans 16 amino acids. After removal of 0 bases from V and 4 bases from J, the junction contained 1 base not matched to a gene. CDR3 coding DNA: TGTGCCAGTAGTATAGATCTAGCGGGAGGCACCGGGGAGCTGTTTTTT. It specifies CASSIDLAGGTGELFF.

The rearrangement uses TRBV10-3 and TRBJ1-2; D is unresolved. Germline-derived CDR1 and CDR2 are ENHRY and SYGVKD. Trimming stripped 4 bases from V and 0 bases from J, with 6 bases between. This CDR3 has 13 residues. In nucleotides, the CDR3 is TGTGCCATCAGTGGGCAGGCTAACTATGGCTACACCTTC. Residues: CAISGQANYGYTF.

The chain couples TRBV5-4 to TRBJ1-2; perhaps TRBD1 as D (5 bases). V lost 0 bases, J lost 2 bases, and 11 bases lay in between. The CDR3 sequence is 15 residues long. Germline CDR1 reads SGHNT; CDR2 reads YYREEE (reference sequence). Written as DNA, the CDR3 is TGTGCCAGCAGCTTGGCGGGGGGAAGCAACTATGGCTACACCTTC. This sequence encodes CASSLAGGSNYGYTF.

For this clonotype: One end of the junction varies from germline; a read error may be responsible. This rearrangement joins TRBV9 to TRBJ1-4; D gene ambiguous. Per the germline V gene, CDR1 is SGDLS and CDR2 is YYNGEE. The CDR3 consists of 13 residues. CDR3 in DNA: TGTGCCAGCAGCGTAGGGTGGGGTGAAAAACTGCTTTTT. Translating gives CASSVGWGEKLLF.

This clonotype has a count of ten or more. The chain employs TRBV2 and TRBJ2-2; maybe TRBD1 (6 bases). This CDR3 has 14 amino acids. Germline CDR1 SNHLY, CDR2 FYNNEI. With 4 bases removed from V and 3 bases from J, the gap between germline ends came to 9 bases. CDR3 sequence (DNA): TGTGCCAGCAGTGTGCAGGGGTACACCGGGGAGCTGTTTTTT. This codes for CASSVQGYTGELFF. Looking up the rest from reference TRBV2 and TRBJ2-2 gives the full variable domain: EPEVTQTPSHQVTQMGQEVILRCVPISNHLYFYWYRQILGQKVEFLVSFYNNEISEKSEIFDDQFSVERPDGSNFTLKIRSTKLEDSAMYFCASSVQGYTGELFFGEGSRLTVL.